The sequence of this T cell receptor beta chain was determined in a study of T cell responses to AZD1222 COVID-19 vaccine. In the study overall: Second-dose groups at about 4 or about 12 weeks were pooled. Overall study findings and caveats: Clonal diversity was possibly underestimated; the donors were predominantly white British and more often female. Vaccination with two AZD1222 doses was followed by a rise in Spike-specific TCR breadth and depth. Spike-spanning, vaccine-associated CD4 TCRs were dominant at 160-218 and 743-854.

TCRdb's table, derived via immunoSEQ multiplex PCR, lists solely in-frame clones and lacks some. The sample shows 140,000 or so clones, more than 90% of them seen only once. The germline CDR1 and CDR2 sequences are MNHEY and SVGAGI. The CDR3 runs 14 residues. The V and J ends lost 4 bases and 3 bases respectively, with 10 bases between them. As for this clone: Its antigen is still unknown.

This material consisted of peripheral blood, taken on day 0 of AZD1222 vaccination. The receptor was isolated from an adult in good health. V is TRBV6-5 and J is TRBJ1-5; tentatively, D is TRBD1 (5 bases). This CDR3 reads CASSSAGYNQPQHF. The CDR3, as DNA: TGTGCCAGCAGTTCCGCAGGGTACAATCAGCCCCAGCATTTT.